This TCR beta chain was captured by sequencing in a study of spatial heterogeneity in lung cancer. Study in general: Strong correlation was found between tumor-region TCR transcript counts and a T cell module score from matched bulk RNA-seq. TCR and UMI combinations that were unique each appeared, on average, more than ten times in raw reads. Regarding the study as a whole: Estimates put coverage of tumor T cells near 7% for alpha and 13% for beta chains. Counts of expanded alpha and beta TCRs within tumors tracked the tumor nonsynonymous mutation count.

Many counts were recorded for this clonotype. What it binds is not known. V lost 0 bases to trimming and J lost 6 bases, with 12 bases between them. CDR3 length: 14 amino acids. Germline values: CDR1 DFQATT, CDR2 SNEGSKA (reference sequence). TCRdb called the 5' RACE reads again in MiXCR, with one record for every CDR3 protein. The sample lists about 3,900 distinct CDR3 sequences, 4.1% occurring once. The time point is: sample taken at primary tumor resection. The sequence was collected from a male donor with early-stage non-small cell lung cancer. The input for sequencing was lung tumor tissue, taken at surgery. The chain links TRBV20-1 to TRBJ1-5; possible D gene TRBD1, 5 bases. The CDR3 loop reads CSARDRRGGQPQHF. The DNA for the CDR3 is TGCAGTGCTAGAGATAGGAGGGGCGGTCAGCCCCAGCATTTT.